A single sample gave rise to the 9 T cell receptor beta chains below, sequenced in a study of cytomegalovirus exposure and HLA in healthy donors. Here immunoSEQ multiplex PCR was the method, and the copy in TCRdb shows in-frame clones only, minus some. The sample yields about 74,000 clones, 94% seen once. Sequencing input: PBMCs. The receptors come from a man younger than 30 in good health and CMV-seropositive.

This clone occurred once. V and J are TRBV2 and TRBJ2-7, with D perhaps matching TRBD2 (5 bases). V was shortened by 7 bases and J by 2 bases, with 9 bases between the two germline ends. This CDR3 region has 12 residues. Looked up from germline, CDR1 is SNHLY and CDR2 is FYNNEI. The CDR3 spells CASTEGAYEQYF. The CDR3 DNA reads TGTGCCAGCACTGAGGGCGCCTACGAGCAGTACTTC.

The chain couples TRBV6-6 to TRBJ2-1; tentatively, D is TRBD2 (5 bases). The length of the CDR3 is 12 residues. Between the trimmed V and J ends, which lost 0 bases and 10 bases, there was a span of 7 bases. The germline gives CDR1 MNHNY, CDR2 SVGAGI (reference sequence). The chain's CDR3 is CASSYSPGEQFF. The CDR3 DNA reads as TGTGCCAGCAGTTACTCCCCGGGGGAGCAGTTCTTC.

V gene TRBV13 combines with J gene TRBJ2-7; TRBD1 might be the D (7 bases). The V gene lost 5 bases and the J gene lost 6 bases, with 14 bases spanning the gap. This CDR3 is built from 13 residues. Germline loops: CDR1 PRHDT, CDR2 FYEKMQ (reference sequence). This chain's CDR3 is CASSGQGGLEQYF. CDR3 sequence (DNA): TGTGCCAGCAGCGGCCAGGGGGGTCTCGAGCAGTACTTC.

This sequence joins TRBV11-3 and TRBJ1-1, with D possibly matching TRBD1 (6 bases). CDR1 SGHNT and CDR2 YENEEA come from the germline V gene. Trimming shortened V by 5 bases and J by 10 bases, and 17 bases separated the two germline ends. CDR3 length: 13 amino acids. CDR3 DNA sequence: TGTGCCAGCAGCCAAACAGGGTTGCTTGGAGCTTTCTTT. Translated: CASSQTGLLGAFF.

The count of this clone is one. The chain uses TRBV28 and TRBJ1-1, with no clear D. Germline CDR1 and CDR2: MDHEN and SYDVKM. This CDR3 comprises 12 residues. Trimming cost V 3 bases and J 3 bases, with 5 bases left between them. The chain's CDR3 is CASSFQYTEAFF. The DNA of the CDR3 is TGTGCCAGCAGTTTCCAGTACACTGAAGCTTTCTTT.

The V gene is TRBV30, the J gene TRBJ2-7, with D maybe TRBD1 (6 bases). The V gene lost 7 bases and the J gene lost 2 bases, with 9 bases spanning the gap. The CDR3 is made up of 11 amino acids. CDR1 GTSNPN and CDR2 SVGIG come from the germline V gene (reference sequence). The CDR3 region has the DNA TGTGCCTTTACAGGGACCTACGAGCAGTACTTC. It encodes CAFTGTYEQYF.

The chain uses TRBV25-1 and TRBJ2-7; TRBD2 agrees at 13 bases. CDR3 length equals 16 residues. Unmatched junction bases numbered 9, after V lost 5 bases and J lost 5 bases. Germline V gene sequence: CDR1 MGHDK, CDR2 SYGVNS. CDR3 DNA: TGTGCCAGCAGTTCGCGGACTAGCGGGAGTACCCACGAGCAGTACTTC. Translated, it gives CASSSRTSGSTHEQYF.

In its sample, this clone was seen once. V and J are TRBV12-5 and TRBJ1-5, with D unclear. V was cut by 0 bases and J by 9 bases, with 9 bases left in between. Germline V gene lookup returns CDR1 LGHNT and CDR2 FRNRAP. This CDR3 has 13 amino acids. The CDR3 is CASGLVSAGPQHF. DNA of the CDR3: TGTGCTAGTGGTTTGGTGAGTGCAGGGCCCCAGCATTTT. Together with reference TRBV12-5 and TRBJ1-5, the CDR3 gives the full variable domain: DARVTQTPRHKVTEMGQEVTMRCQPILGHNTVFWYRQTMMQGLELLAYFRNRAPLDDSGMPKDRFSAEMPDATLATLKIQPSEPRDSAVYFCASGLVSAGPQHFGDGTRLSIL.

The chain employs TRBV18 and TRBJ2-7, with 7 bases lining up with TRBD1. CDR3 size: 15 residues. V trimming: 5 bases; J trimming: 0 bases; junction bases outside the gene matches: 7. Germline loops: CDR1 KGHSH, CDR2 LQKENI. The CDR3 DNA is TGTGCCAGCTCAAACCCCGGGACAGTCTCCTACGAGCAGTACTTC. Its protein product is CASSNPGTVSYEQYF.